The 29 T cell receptor beta chains listed next were all sequenced from one sample in a study of blood T cell repertoires in COVID-19. Clones were sequenced by immunoSEQ multiplex PCR, and TCRdb holds only the in-frame ones, with some missing. The sample contains roughly 190,000 clones, 75% to 90% of which appear only once. Sequenced input: peripheral blood. All receptors derive from a man in his 60s with acute or convalescent COVID-19.

The V call is TRBV5-4, the J call TRBJ1-6, with 9 positions matching TRBD1. Trimming at V came to 1 base and at J to 7 bases, leaving 12 bases not matched to a gene. The CDR3 is 18 residues long. Germline CDR1 reads SGHNT; CDR2 reads YYREEE (reference sequence). CDR3: CASSLSKFGDRENSPLHF. The DNA of the CDR3 is TGTGCCAGCAGCTTGAGTAAATTCGGGGACAGGGAAAATTCACCCCTCCACTTT.

The rearrangement uses TRBV7-2 and TRBJ2-3; 8 bases fit TRBD2. Germline V gene sequence: CDR1 SGHTA, CDR2 FQGNSA. Trimming cost V 5 bases and J 3 bases; bases outside gene matches: 7. The CDR3 loop spans 15 amino acids. CDR3 in amino acids: CASSLLERGTDTQYF. The CDR3 nucleotides read TGTGCCAGCAGCCTCCTTGAGCGGGGGACAGATACGCAGTATTTT. The variable domain in full, with the rest retrieved from reference TRBV7-2 and TRBJ2-3, is GAGVSQSPSNKVTEKGKDVELRCDPISGHTALYWYRQSLGQGLEFLIYFQGNSAPDKSGLPSDRFSAERTGGSVSTLTIQRTQQEDSAVYLCASSLLERGTDTQYFGPGTRLTVL.

The CDR3 bases are TGTGCCAGCAGCTTGGCCGGGGGATCTGAAGCTTTCTTT. Amino acids: CASSLAGGSEAFF. The J gene is TRBJ1-1, the V gene TRBV5-6; TRBD1 is a possible D gene (5 bases). V was clipped by 0 bases and J by 6 bases, with 9 bases between them. CDR3 size: 13 residues. Germline values: CDR1 SGHDT, CDR2 YYEEEE.

This chain uses TRBV19 with TRBJ1-5, with D uncertain. V was clipped by 3 bases and J by 3 bases, with 9 bases between them. The CDR3 contains 14 residues. Germline values: CDR1 LNHDA, CDR2 SQIVND (reference sequence). The CDR3 sequence: CASSMSTFNQPQHF. The CDR3 bases are TGTGCCAGTAGTATGTCGACATTCAATCAGCCCCAGCATTTT. Using reference TRBV19 and TRBJ1-5 for the parts outside the CDR3, the full variable domain is DGGITQSPKYLFRKEGQNVTLSCEQNLNHDAMYWYRQDPGQGLRLIYYSQIVNDFQKGDIAEGYSVSREKKESFPLTVTSAQKNPTAFYLCASSMSTFNQPQHFGDGTRLSIL.

This clone occurred a few times. V usage is TRBV30 and J usage is TRBJ2-2; weak D call: TRBD2 (6 bases). Germline V gene sequence: CDR1 GTSNPN, CDR2 SVGIG (reference sequence). V was clipped by 0 bases and J by 0 bases, with 14 bases between them. This CDR3 contains 17 residues. The CDR3 DNA sequence: TGTGCCTGGAGTGTACAGGAGGGCCTCTCGAACACCGGGGAGCTGTTTTTT. Translation: CAWSVQEGLSNTGELFF. The variable domain in full, with the rest retrieved from reference TRBV30 and TRBJ2-2, is SQTIHQWPATLVQPVGSPLSLECTVEGTSNPNLYWYRQAAGRGLQLLFYSVGIGQISSEVPQNLSASRPQDRQFILSSKKLLLSDSGFYLCAWSVQEGLSNTGELFFGEGSRLTVL.

This clone was detected once. The chain links TRBV6-2 or TRBV6-3 to TRBJ1-6; D possibly corresponds to TRBD1 (5 bases). The germline V gene encodes CDR1 MNHEY and CDR2 SVGEGT. The CDR3 contains 13 residues. Trimming took off 4 bases at V and 9 bases at J, with 10 bases between the two ends. The CDR3 DNA reads TGTGCCAGCAGTTCCCAGGGTCCTTCACCCCTCCACTTT. Protein sequence: CASSSQGPSPLHF.

The chain carries TRBV12-3 or TRBV12-4 and TRBJ2-1; no clear D gene. Trimming shortened V by 5 bases and J by 6 bases, and 8 bases separated the two germline ends. There are 12 residues in the CDR3. CDR3 nucleotides: TGTGCCAGCAGTCTACGAATCAATGAGCAGTTCTTC. Amino acids: CASSLRINEQFF.

The genes are TRBV5-5 and TRBJ1-5; TRBD1 matches at 7 bases. CDR3 size: 13 residues. Germline CDR1 reads SGHKS; CDR2 reads YYEKEE (reference sequence). Trimming at V came to 0 bases and at J to 6 bases, leaving 0 bases not matched to a gene. CDR3 amino acids: CASSLDRGQPQHF. The CDR3 bases are TGTGCCAGCAGCTTGGACAGGGGTCAGCCCCAGCATTTT.

V gene TRBV28 combines with J gene TRBJ1-2; maybe TRBD1 (6 bases). The CDR3 is 13 residues long. V was trimmed by 7 bases and J by 5 bases, leaving 14 bases between them. Germline loops: CDR1 MDHEN, CDR2 SYDVKM. Here the CDR3 DNA reads TGTGCCAGCACCGTGAGGGGGATATATGGCTACACCTTC. It is translated as CASTVRGIYGYTF.

The chain uses TRBV2 and TRBJ2-1, with 8 nucleotides matching TRBD1. CDR1 is SNHLY and CDR2 is FYNNEI in the germline V gene. Trimming cost V 8 bases and J 3 bases; bases outside gene matches: 6. The CDR3 covers 14 residues. CDR3 DNA: TGTGCCAGCGTTGGGGACAGGATCTACAATGAGCAGTTCTTC. The encoded protein is CASVGDRIYNEQFF.

The chain combines TRBV19 with TRBJ2-3; maybe TRBD1 (6 bases). Trimming left V 5 bases short and J 0 bases short, with 9 bases between. CDR3 length: 14 residues. The germline CDR1 and CDR2 sequences are LNHDA and SQIVND (reference sequence). The CDR3 DNA follows: TGTGCCAGTAGTGTGGGGGCGAGCACAGATACGCAGTATTTT. Amino acid sequence: CASSVGASTDTQYF.

The chain carries TRBV13 and TRBJ2-3; 10 bases are shared with TRBD2. The CDR3 sequence is 17 residues long. From germline, CDR1 is PRHDT and CDR2 FYEKMQ (reference sequence). The trim removed 2 bases at V and 4 bases at J, leaving 9 bases unmatched. The CDR3: CASSLTPGLASPDTQYF. CDR3 bases: TGTGCCAGCAGCTTAACCCCGGGACTAGCGTCCCCAGATACGCAGTATTTT. Full variable domain (outside the CDR3, taken from reference TRBV13 and TRBJ2-3): AAGVIQSPRHLIKEKRETATLKCYPIPRHDTVYWYQQGPGQDPQFLISFYEKMQSDKGSIPDRFSAQQFSDYHSELNMSSLELGDSALYFCASSLTPGLASPDTQYFGPGTRLTVL.

The chain is built from TRBV30 and TRBJ1-4, with D possibly matching TRBD1 (5 bases). CDR3 length equals 13 residues. Germline values: CDR1 GTSNPN, CDR2 SVGIG (reference sequence). V lost 2 bases to trimming and J lost 8 bases, with 12 bases between them. The CDR3 spells CAWSPGRGEKLFF. Written as DNA, the CDR3 is TGTGCCTGGAGTCCAGGACGGGGGGAAAAACTGTTTTTT. The full variable domain, with the rest looked up from reference TRBV30 and TRBJ1-4, is SQTIHQWPATLVQPVGSPLSLECTVEGTSNPNLYWYRQAAGRGLQLLFYSVGIGQISSEVPQNLSASRPQDRQFILSSKKLLLSDSGFYLCAWSPGRGEKLFFGSGTQLSVL.

The rearrangement links TRBV4-3 to TRBJ1-1, with a tentative D call TRBD1 (6 bases). The CDR3 runs to 15 residues. Trimming took 2 bases from V and 0 from J, leaving 10 bases between them. CDR1 is LGHNA and CDR2 is YSLEER in the germline V gene. The CDR3 bases are TGCGCCAGCAGCCAACAGGGGTGGATGAACACTGAAGCTTTCTTT. Its translation: CASSQQGWMNTEAFF.

V gene TRBV29-1 combines with J gene TRBJ2-1; no clear D gene. Per germline, CDR1 SQVTM and CDR2 ANQGSEA. Trimming pared 1 base from V and 0 bases from J, leaving 10 bases between. The length of the CDR3 is 15 residues. In nucleotides, the CDR3 is TGCAGCGTTGAAGGGTTCCCCAGCTCCTACAATGAGCAGTTCTTC. Protein product: CSVEGFPSSYNEQFF.

This chain connects TRBV5-4 to TRBJ1-2; maybe TRBD1 (6 bases). In germline, CDR1 is SGHNT, CDR2 YYREEE (reference sequence). Trimming removed 4 bases at V and 0 bases at J, with 13 bases between. The CDR3 runs to 15 residues. CDR3 sequence: CASSPGTYSNYGYTF. The DNA for the CDR3 is TGTGCCAGCAGCCCGGGGACATATTCTAACTATGGCTACACCTTC.

The chain has TRBV2 and TRBJ1-6; D might be TRBD1 (6 bases). Looked up from germline, CDR1 is SNHLY and CDR2 is FYNNEI. V lost 7 bases and J lost 10, with 20 bases in between. The CDR3 is made up of 15 amino acids. The CDR3 coding sequence is TGTGCCAGCAAGGAGGTGGGGGGGCTAGGCTCACCCCTCCACTTT. Its translation is CASKEVGGLGSPLHF.

The rearrangement links TRBV5-1 to TRBJ2-1; 10 bases align to TRBD2. J gave up 6 bases and V 2 bases, and 14 bases lay outside the gene matches. CDR1 SGHRS and CDR2 YFSETQ come from the germline V gene. The CDR3 is made up of 18 amino acids. This chain's CDR3 is CASSFVIAGGPGANEQFF. In DNA form, the CDR3 reads TGCGCCAGCAGCTTCGTGATAGCGGGAGGCCCGGGGGCCAATGAGCAGTTCTTC.

The V and J genes are TRBV7-2 and TRBJ2-7; 7 positions match TRBD2. Germline V gives CDR1 SGHTA, CDR2 FQGNSA. The CDR3 is 14 residues long. The V and J ends lost 2 bases and 4 bases, in that order; junction bases with no gene match: 5. The CDR3 loop is CASSLSGLEYEQYF. DNA of the CDR3: TGTGCCAGCAGCTTATCTGGACTAGAGTACGAGCAGTACTTC.

The genes are TRBV7-8 and TRBJ2-5; 7 bases match TRBD2. This CDR3 has 14 residues. Trimming took 5 bases from V and 3 from J; bases not matched to a gene: 6. Germline CDR1 SGHVS, CDR2 FQNEAQ. Here the CDR3 reads CASSPLRGEETQYF. DNA for the CDR3: TGTGCCAGCAGCCCGCTTCGGGGGGAAGAGACCCAGTACTTC.

The chain is built from TRBV19 and TRBJ1-5; no definite D call. Germline V gives CDR1 LNHDA, CDR2 SQIVND (reference sequence). The CDR3 contains 16 residues. Trimming pared 0 bases from V and 3 bases from J, leaving 12 bases between. CDR3 bases: TGTGCCAGTAGTATAGAGGCCAATCGCATCAATCAGCCCCAGCATTTT. Its protein product is CASSIEANRINQPQHF.

This clone was seen a single time. The chain joins TRBV20-1 to TRBJ2-1; 7 positions agree with TRBD2. Germline CDR1 reads DFQATT; CDR2 reads SNEGSKA (reference sequence). CDR3 length equals 10 residues. The J segment lost 8 bases and the V segment lost 5 bases, leaving 0 bases of the junction unmatched. CDR3 DNA sequence: TGCAGTGCTGCGGGGGATGAGCAGTTCTTC. It is translated as CSAAGDEQFF.

The chain has TRBV7-9 and TRBJ1-4, with TRBD1 matching over 8 bases. This CDR3 has 14 residues. Germline CDR1 is SEHNR and CDR2 is FQNEAQ (reference sequence). V was pared by 3 bases and J by 6 bases, with 3 bases of the junction left unmatched. The CDR3 loop is CASSFTGGDEKLFF. DNA for the CDR3: TGTGCCAGCAGCTTTACAGGGGGGGATGAAAAACTGTTTTTT.

V usage is TRBV25-1 and J usage is TRBJ2-7; the D gene is possibly TRBD1 (6 bases). This CDR3 comprises 14 residues. Trimming shortened V by 4 bases and J by 4 bases, and 14 bases separated the two germline ends. Germline CDR1 is MGHDK and CDR2 is SYGVNS. The CDR3 reads CASSASQGHYEQYF. The CDR3 nucleotides read TGTGCCAGCAGTGCCTCACAGGGCCATTACGAGCAGTACTTC.

The chain is built from TRBV20-1 and TRBJ2-2, with TRBD1 matching over 10 bases. The V segment lost 3 bases and the J segment 6 bases; nucleotides outside the gene matches: 4. The CDR3 totals 14 residues. Germline V gene data show CDR1 as DFQATT and CDR2 as SNEGSKA (reference sequence). Here the CDR3 reads CSASLGTGAGELFF. Written as DNA, the CDR3 is TGCAGTGCTAGTTTGGGGACAGGGGCCGGGGAGCTGTTTTTT.

V usage is TRBV7-8 and J usage is TRBJ2-1; tentative D call: TRBD1 (5 bases). Germline V gene data show CDR1 as SGHVS and CDR2 as FQNEAQ. CDR3 length: 15 residues. V dropped 6 bases and J dropped 2 bases, with 14 bases sitting between them. The CDR3 here is CASSSLRGTYNEQFF. The CDR3 DNA sequence: TGTGCCAGCAGTTCCCTAAGGGGTACCTACAATGAGCAGTTCTTC.

The table lists this clone with a few counts. The chain joins TRBV5-4 to TRBJ2-2, with TRBD2 matching over 12 bases. CDR1 SGHNT and CDR2 YYREEE come from the germline V gene (reference sequence). The junction had 7 bases not matched to a gene; V was cut back by 7 bases and J by 0 bases. The CDR3 is 17 residues long. DNA of the CDR3: TGTGCCAGCTCAAGACTAGCGGGGGCTTCGAACACCGGGGAGCTGTTTTTT. Residues: CASSRLAGASNTGELFF.

CDR3 residues: CASSQVEGNTGELFF. CDR3 nucleotide sequence: TGCGCCAGCAGCCAAGTTGAGGGTAACACCGGGGAGCTGTTTTTT. V gene TRBV4-3 combines with J gene TRBJ2-2; a possible D gene is TRBD2 (5 bases). Germline lookup yields CDR1 LGHNA and CDR2 YSLEER. V lost 1 base and J lost 2, with 8 bases in between. The CDR3 is 15 residues long.

The genes are TRBV7-9 and TRBJ1-6; perhaps TRBD1 as D (5 bases). V was trimmed by 11 bases and J by 5 bases, leaving 10 bases between them. The CDR3 runs to 12 residues. CDR1 is SEHNR, CDR2 FQNEAQ, per germline (reference sequence). In nucleotides, the CDR3 is TGTGCCGATGGGGCCGATAATTCACCCCTCCACTTT. Translating it yields CADGADNSPLHF.